Given below is one T cell receptor (beta chain) in context. What antigen it recognizes has not been identified. The input lacks base qualities; no much larger clone sits a single base away. TCRbeta CDR3 regions were amplified from genomic DNA using the immunoSEQ Assay, a bias-controlled multiplex PCR. The authors processed their data as follows. The number of nucleated cells in each sample was estimated by amplification of reference gene primers within the assay. To quantify the absolute abundance of each unique TCRbeta CDR3 rearrangement, sequence reads were collapsed and filtered. Productive Simpson clonality was computed per sample as the square root of Simpson's diversity index over productive rearrangements. The immuneACCESS repertoire file appears here via TCRdb, limited to in-frame rearrangements. These files lack a portion of the clones; in checked studies, under half of the deficit traces to unresolved V genes, and the cause of the others is not known. The V and J calls and clone size are taken from that table; D and trimming were inferred from the DNA. This sample holds some 50,000 clones; around four fifths were observed only once. Of the sample, around 2.5% falls within the top ten clones.

This sample stems from a study of blood T cell repertoires in COVID-19 (dated by TCRdb to 2018 to 2021). Some background on the complete study: The collaborator samples originated in the United States, Italy and Spain and spanned the acute and convalescent phases of COVID-19. Samples were obtained from the ongoing ImmuneRACE study (first 160 participants) and from 1,254 subjects provided by 6 global collaborators. The material from the prospective study consisted of cDNA or gDNA derived from T cells, B-cell-depleted T cells, or PBMCs. The dataset comprised deeply sampled blood TCRbeta repertoires from subjects exposed to, actively infected with, or recovered from COVID-19. Where HLA class I and class II types were available, the types were taken from metadata supplied by the sample provider, not from assay-based typing. Nearly every sample came with metadata listing a de-identified subject ID, COVID-19 status, age in years and sex. The repertoires were released in a freely available public database meant as a resource for research on the immune response to SARS-CoV-2. Overall study results and their limits: How much clinical and demographic metadata was included differed by source and by participant, and the metadata was provided uncurated.

The germline V gene yields SGHDN for CDR1 and FVKESK for CDR2. Trimming accounts for 1 base at V and 4 bases at J, while the number of junction bases matched to no gene is 9. The CDR3 holds 17 amino acids from the cysteine to the phenylalanine. Just the 51-base CDR3 DNA is kept, in frame starting at base 1. Whole blood was collected in K2EDTA tubes by collaborating institutions according to the institutions' own protocols. Collaborator samples were shipped for TCRbeta analysis as frozen whole blood, isolated PBMCs, or DNA extracted from either sample type. This sequence was found in a man aged 50 or older with acute or convalescent COVID-19. The sequence joins TRBV14 to TRBJ2-1; 8 nucleotides in the junction match TRBD2. Sequenced input: peripheral blood. In nucleotides, the sequence is TGTGCCAGCAGCCAAGTCACGTCGGGGGGGTATTACAATGAGCAGTTCTTC. It codes for CASSQVTSGGYYNEQFF. With all but the CDR3 taken from the reference TRBV14 and TRBJ2-1 genes, the full variable domain is: EAGVTQFPSHSVIEKGQTVTLRCDPISGHDNLYWYRRVMGKEIKFLLHFVKESKQDESGMPNNRFLAERTGGTYSTLKVQPAELEDSGVYFCASSQVTSGGYYNEQFFGPGTRLTVL.